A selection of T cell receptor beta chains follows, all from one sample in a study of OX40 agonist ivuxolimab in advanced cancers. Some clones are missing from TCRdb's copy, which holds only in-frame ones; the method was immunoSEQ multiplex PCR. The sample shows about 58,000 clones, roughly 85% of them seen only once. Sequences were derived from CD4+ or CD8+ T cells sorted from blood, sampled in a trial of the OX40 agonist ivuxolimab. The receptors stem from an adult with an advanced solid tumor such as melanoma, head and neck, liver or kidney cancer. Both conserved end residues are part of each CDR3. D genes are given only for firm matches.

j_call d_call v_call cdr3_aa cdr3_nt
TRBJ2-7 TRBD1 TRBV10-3 CAISDPGQGFYEQYF TGTGCCATCAGTGACCCTGGACAGGGCTTCTACGAGCAGTACTTC
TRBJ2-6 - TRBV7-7 CASSPSEANVLTF TGTGCTAGCAGCCCGAGTGAGGCCAACGTCCTGACTTTC
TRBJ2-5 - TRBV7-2 CASSLMGGGQETQYF TGTGCCAGCAGCTTAATGGGCGGCGGCCAAGAGACCCAGTACTTC
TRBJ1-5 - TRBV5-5 CASSLGGQASQPQHF TGTGCCAGCAGCTTGGGGGGGCAGGCGTCCCAGCCCCAGCATTTT
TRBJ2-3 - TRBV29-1 CSVGQGYSTDTQYF TGCAGCGTTGGGCAGGGATATAGCACAGATACGCAGTATTTT
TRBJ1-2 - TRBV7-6 CASSSQAGLGYTF TGTGCCAGCAGCTCCCAGGCGGGGTTGGGCTACACCTTC
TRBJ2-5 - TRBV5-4 CASTTGFQETQYF TGTGCCAGCACCACGGGTTTCCAAGAGACCCAGTACTTC
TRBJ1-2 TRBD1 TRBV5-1 CASSFRGPPDDNYGYTF TGCGCCAGCAGCTTCAGGGGGCCTCCCGATGACAACTATGGCTACACCTTC
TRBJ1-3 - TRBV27 CASSQSWAANTIYF TGTGCCAGCAGTCAGAGTTGGGCCGCAAACACCATATATTTT
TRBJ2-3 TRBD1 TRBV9 CASSYGQGALPDTQYF TGTGCCAGCAGCTATGGACAGGGGGCGCTGCCAGATACGCAGTATTTT
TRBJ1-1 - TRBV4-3 CASSQDPGGGGAFF TGCGCCAGCAGCCAAGATCCGGGGGGAGGGGGAGCTTTCTTT
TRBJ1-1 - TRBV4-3 CASSQDLIWNTEAFF TGCGCCAGCAGCCAAGATCTTATTTGGAACACTGAAGCTTTCTTT